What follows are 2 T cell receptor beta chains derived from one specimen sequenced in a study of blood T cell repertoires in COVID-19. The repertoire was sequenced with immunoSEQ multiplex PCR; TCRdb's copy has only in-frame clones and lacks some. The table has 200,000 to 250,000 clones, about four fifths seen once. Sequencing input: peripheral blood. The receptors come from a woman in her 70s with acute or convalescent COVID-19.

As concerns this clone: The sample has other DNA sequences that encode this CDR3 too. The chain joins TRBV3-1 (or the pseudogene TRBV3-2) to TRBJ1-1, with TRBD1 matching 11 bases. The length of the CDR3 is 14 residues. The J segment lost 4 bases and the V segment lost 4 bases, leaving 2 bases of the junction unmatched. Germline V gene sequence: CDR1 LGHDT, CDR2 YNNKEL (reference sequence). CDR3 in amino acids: CASSPGTGGTEAFF. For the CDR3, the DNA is TGTGCCAGCAGCCCCGGGACAGGGGGCACTGAAGCTTTCTTT.

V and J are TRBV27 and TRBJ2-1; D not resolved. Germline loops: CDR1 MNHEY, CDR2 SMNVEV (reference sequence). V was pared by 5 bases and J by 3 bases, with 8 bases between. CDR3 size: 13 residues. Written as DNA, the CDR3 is TGTGCCAGCAGTGTTCCGGGCTACAATGAGCAGTTCTTC. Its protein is CASSVPGYNEQFF.